This TCR beta chain was identified in a study of cytomegalovirus exposure and HLA in healthy donors. Study-wide findings and caveats: An Asian-associated ancestry cluster reportedly showed fewer N-insertions than the approximately 600-donor mean in a later analysis. In a later analysis, TCR beta V- and J-gene trimming was associated with a missense DCLRE1C variant. While the bulk of TCR sequences proved rare, some public TCRs turned up in many donors. In presence/absence analyses, roughly uniform sequencing depth across donors was assumed.

As for this clone: Its antigen is currently unknown.

In the PCR, 60 Vbeta and 13 Jbeta primers were used. Clones were read by immunoSEQ multiplex PCR, and TCRdb kept only the in-frame ones, dropping some. The table shows some 110,000 clones, with approximately 70% occurring only once. With 5 bases clipped from V and 2 bases from J, the junction kept 8 bases outside the gene matches. CDR1 is SEHNR and CDR2 is FQNEAQ in the germline V gene (reference sequence). The CDR3 totals 16 residues. The V gene is TRBV7-9, the J gene TRBJ2-7; 11 nucleotides align to TRBD2. Sequencing was done on a sample of PBMCs. This TCR was recovered from a man younger than 35 in good health and CMV-seronegative. For the CDR3, the DNA is TGTGCCAGCAGCGAATTGGGACTAGCGGATACCTACGAGCAGTACTTC. Translated: CASSELGLADTYEQYF.